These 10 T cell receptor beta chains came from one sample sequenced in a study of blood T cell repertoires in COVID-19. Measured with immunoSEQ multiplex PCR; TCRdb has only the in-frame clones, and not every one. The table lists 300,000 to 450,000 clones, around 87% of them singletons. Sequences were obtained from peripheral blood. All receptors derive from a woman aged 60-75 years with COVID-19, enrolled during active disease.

CDR3 DNA sequence: TGTGCCAGCAGTGAAGCGGCTAGCGGGGGCCGGGACACCGGGGAGCTGTTTTTT. Protein: CASSEAASGGRDTGELFF. V is TRBV2 and J is TRBJ2-2; 10 bases fit TRBD2. The CDR3 is 18 amino acids. J lost 3 bases, V lost 0 bases, and 7 bases had no gene match. Per germline, CDR1 SNHLY and CDR2 FYNNEI.

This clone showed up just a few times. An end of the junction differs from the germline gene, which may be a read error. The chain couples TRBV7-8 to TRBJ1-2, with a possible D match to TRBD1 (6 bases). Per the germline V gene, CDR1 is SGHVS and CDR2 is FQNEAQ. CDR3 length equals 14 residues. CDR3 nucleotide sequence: TGTGCCAGCAGCTCCTTCCTTGGGGGCGGAATACCCTTCTTC. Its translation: CASSSFLGGGIPFF.

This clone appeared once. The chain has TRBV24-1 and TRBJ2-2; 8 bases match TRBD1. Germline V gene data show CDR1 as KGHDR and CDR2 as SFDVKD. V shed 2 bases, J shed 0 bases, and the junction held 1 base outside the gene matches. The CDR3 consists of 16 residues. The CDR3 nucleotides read TGTGCCACCAGTGATTCAGGGGGCGCGAACACCGGGGAGCTGTTTTTT. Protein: CATSDSGGANTGELFF.

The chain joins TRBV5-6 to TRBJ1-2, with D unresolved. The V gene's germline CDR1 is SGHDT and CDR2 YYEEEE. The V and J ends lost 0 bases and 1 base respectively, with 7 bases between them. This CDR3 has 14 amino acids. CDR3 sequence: CASSLESHNYGYTF. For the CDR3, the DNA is TGTGCCAGCAGCTTGGAGAGCCATAACTATGGCTACACCTTC.

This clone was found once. The CDR3 loop reads CASSSSGGEETQYF. CDR3 DNA sequence: TGCGCCAGCAGCTCCAGCGGTGGGGAGGAGACCCAGTACTTC. The chain combines TRBV5-1 with TRBJ2-5; possibly TRBD2 for D (5 bases). The CDR3 is 14 residues long. The ends were cut back, 3 bases at V and 5 bases at J, with 14 bases in the middle. In germline, CDR1 is SGHRS, CDR2 YFSETQ.

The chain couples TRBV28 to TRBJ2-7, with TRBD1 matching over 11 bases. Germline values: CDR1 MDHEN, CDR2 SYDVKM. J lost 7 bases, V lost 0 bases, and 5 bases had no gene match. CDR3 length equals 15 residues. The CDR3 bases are TGTGCCAGCAGTTTATGGGGACAGGGGGTTCATGAGCAGTACTTC. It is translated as CASSLWGQGVHEQYF.

The CDR3 DNA reads as TGTGCCAGCAACCGGGACAGGGACTATGGCTACACCTTC. It yields the protein CASNRDRDYGYTF. This chain links TRBV4-2 with TRBJ1-2; 9 nucleotides line up with TRBD1. This CDR3 is 13 amino acids long. Germline CDR1 LGHNA, CDR2 YNFKEQ. Trimming cost V 7 bases and J 3 bases; bases outside gene matches: 3.

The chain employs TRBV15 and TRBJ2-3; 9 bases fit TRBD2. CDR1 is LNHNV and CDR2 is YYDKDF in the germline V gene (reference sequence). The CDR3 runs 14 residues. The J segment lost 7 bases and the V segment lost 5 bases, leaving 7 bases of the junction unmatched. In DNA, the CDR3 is TGTGCCACCAGCTCGGAGCGGGGGGCTTATACGCAGTATTTT. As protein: CATSSERGAYTQYF.

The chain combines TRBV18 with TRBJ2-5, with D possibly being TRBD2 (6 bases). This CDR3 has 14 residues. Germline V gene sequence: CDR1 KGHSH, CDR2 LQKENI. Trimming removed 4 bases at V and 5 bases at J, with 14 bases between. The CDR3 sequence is CASSRSGGGETQYF. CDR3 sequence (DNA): TGTGCCAGCTCACGGTCAGGTGGAGGGGAGACCCAGTACTTC.

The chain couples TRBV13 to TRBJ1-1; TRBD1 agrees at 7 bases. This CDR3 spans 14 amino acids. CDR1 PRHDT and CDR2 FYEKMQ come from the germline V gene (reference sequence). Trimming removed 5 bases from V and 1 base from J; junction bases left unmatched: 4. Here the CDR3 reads CASSLNRGNTEAFF. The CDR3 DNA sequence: TGTGCCAGCAGCCTCAACAGGGGGAACACTGAAGCTTTCTTT.